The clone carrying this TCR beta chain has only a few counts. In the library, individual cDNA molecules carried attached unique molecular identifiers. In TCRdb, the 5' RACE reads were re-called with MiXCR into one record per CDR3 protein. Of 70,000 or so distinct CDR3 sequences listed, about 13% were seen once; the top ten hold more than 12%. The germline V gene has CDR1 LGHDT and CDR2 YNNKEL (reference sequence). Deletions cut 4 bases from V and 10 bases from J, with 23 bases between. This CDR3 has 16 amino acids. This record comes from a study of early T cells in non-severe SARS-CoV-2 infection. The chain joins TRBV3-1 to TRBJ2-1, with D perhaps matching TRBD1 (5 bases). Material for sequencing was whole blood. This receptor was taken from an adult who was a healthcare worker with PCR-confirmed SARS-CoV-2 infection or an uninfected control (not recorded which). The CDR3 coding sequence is TGTGCCAGCAGCCCACCGGGCAGGGCACCCCCTCGGGAGCAGTTCTTC. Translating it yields CASSPPGRAPPREQFF.